This T cell receptor (beta chain) is from a study of cytomegalovirus exposure and HLA in healthy donors. Study results and limitations: Sequencing had likely introduced a cluster of highly shared sequence variants as an artifact. Immune exposure information comprised only CMV serostatus. Productive status was seen about 90% or about 30% of the time for most TCR beta V segments in an earlier analysis.

Trimming shortened V by 6 bases and J by 7 bases, and 14 bases separated the two germline ends. The CDR3 is 13 amino acids. The germline V gene encodes CDR1 MNHEY and CDR2 SVGAGI. This PCR relied on a set of 60 Vbeta primers and 13 Jbeta primers. The method was immunoSEQ multiplex PCR; TCRdb's version includes in-frame clones alone and lacks a portion of them. The sample contains approximately 190,000 clones, approximately 11% of which appear only once. This clone showed up just a few times. Its antigen is currently unknown. Material for sequencing was PBMCs. The chain couples TRBV6-5 to TRBJ2-3, with D perhaps matching TRBD1 (6 bases). This clonotype originated in a man aged 50-60 years in good health and CMV-seropositive. Written as DNA, the CDR3 is TGTGCCAGCAGGGACAGTGGGGGAAATACGCAGTATTTT. Protein: CASRDSGGNTQYF.